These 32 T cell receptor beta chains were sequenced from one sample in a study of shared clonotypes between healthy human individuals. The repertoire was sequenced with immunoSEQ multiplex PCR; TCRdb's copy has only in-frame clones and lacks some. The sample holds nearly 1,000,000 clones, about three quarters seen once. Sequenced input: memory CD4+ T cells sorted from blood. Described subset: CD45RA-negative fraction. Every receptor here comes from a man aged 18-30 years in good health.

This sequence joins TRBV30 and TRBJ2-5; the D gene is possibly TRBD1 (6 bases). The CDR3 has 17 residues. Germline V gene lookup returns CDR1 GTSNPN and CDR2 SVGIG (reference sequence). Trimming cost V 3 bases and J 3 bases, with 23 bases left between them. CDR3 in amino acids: CAWSGYPKKGHEETQYF. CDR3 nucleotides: TGTGCCTGGAGCGGATACCCCAAAAAGGGACACGAAGAGACCCAGTACTTC.

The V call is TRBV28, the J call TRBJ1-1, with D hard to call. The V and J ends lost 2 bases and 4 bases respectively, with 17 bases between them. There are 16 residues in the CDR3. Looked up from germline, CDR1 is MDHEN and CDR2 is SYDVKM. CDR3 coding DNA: TGTGCCAGCAGTTTAGGACTCACCCTATACAGCACTGAAGCTTTCTTT. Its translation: CASSLGLTLYSTEAFF.

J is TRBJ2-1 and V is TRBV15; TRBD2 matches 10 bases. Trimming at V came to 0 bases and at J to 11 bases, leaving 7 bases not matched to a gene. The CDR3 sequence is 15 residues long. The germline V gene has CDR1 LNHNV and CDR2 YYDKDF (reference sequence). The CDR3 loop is CATSRDGGSGGQQFF. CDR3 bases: TGTGCCACCAGCAGAGATGGAGGTAGCGGGGGGCAGCAGTTCTTC.

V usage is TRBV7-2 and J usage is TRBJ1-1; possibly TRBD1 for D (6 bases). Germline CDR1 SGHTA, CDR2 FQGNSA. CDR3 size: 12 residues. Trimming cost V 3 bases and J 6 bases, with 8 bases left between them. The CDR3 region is CASSLDRSEAFF. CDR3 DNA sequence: TGTGCCAGCAGCTTGGACAGATCTGAAGCTTTCTTT. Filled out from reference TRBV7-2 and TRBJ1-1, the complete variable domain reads GAGVSQSPSNKVTEKGKDVELRCDPISGHTALYWYRQSLGQGLEFLIYFQGNSAPDKSGLPSDRFSAERTGGSVSTLTIQRTQQEDSAVYLCASSLDRSEAFFGQGTRLTVV.

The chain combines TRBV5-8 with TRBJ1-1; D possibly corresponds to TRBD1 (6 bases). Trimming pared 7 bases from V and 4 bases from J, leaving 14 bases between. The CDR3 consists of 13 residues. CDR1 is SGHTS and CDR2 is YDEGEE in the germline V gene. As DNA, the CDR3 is TGTGCCAGCTCGGCAAGGGGGTCCACTGAAGCTTTCTTT. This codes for CASSARGSTEAFF.

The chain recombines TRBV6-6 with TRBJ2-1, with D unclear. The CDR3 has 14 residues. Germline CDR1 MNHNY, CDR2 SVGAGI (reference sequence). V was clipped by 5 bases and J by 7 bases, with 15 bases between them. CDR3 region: CASSQVPETNEQFF. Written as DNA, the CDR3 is TGTGCCAGCAGTCAGGTCCCAGAAACGAATGAGCAGTTCTTC.

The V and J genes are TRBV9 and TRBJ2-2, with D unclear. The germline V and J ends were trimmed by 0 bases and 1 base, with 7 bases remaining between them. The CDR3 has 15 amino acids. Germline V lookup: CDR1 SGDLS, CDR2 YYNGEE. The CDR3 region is CASSVGMQNTGELFF. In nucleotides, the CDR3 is TGTGCCAGCAGCGTAGGAATGCAGAACACCGGGGAGCTGTTTTTT.

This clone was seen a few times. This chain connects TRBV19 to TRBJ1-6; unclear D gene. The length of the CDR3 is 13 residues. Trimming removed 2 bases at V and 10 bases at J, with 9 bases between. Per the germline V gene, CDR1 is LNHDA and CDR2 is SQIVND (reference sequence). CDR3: CASSIIDGSPLHF. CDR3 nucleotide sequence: TGTGCCAGTAGTATAATCGATGGATCACCCCTCCACTTT.

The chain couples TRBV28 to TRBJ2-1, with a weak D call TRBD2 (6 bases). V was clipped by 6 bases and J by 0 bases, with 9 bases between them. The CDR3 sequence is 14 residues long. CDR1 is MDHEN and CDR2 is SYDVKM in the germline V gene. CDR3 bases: TGTGCCAGCAGGGGACTCAGCTCCTACAATGAGCAGTTCTTC. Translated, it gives CASRGLSSYNEQFF. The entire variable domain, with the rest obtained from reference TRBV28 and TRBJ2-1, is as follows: DVKVTQSSRYLVKRTGEKVFLECVQDMDHENMFWYRQDPGLGLRLIYFSYDVKMKEKGDIPEGYSVSREKKERFSLILESASTNQTSMYLCASRGLSSYNEQFFGPGTRLTVL.

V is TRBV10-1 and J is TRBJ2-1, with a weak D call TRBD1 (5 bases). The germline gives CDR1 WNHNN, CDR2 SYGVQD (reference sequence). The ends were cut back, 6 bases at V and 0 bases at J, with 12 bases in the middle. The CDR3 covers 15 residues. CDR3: CASSQDSSSYNEQFF. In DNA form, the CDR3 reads TGCGCCAGCAGCCAAGACAGTAGCTCCTACAATGAGCAGTTCTTC.

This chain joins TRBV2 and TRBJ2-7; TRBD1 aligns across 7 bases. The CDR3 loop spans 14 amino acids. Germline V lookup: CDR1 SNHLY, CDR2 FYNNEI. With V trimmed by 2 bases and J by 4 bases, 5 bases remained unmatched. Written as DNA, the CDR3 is TGTGCCAGCAGTGAAAACAGGGGCCTATACGAGCAGTACTTC. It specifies CASSENRGLYEQYF.

The CDR3 sequence: CASSPHKRAERESGANVLTF. CDR3 in DNA: TGCGCCAGCAGTCCTCATAAAAGGGCAGAGAGGGAATCTGGGGCCAACGTCCTGACTTTC. This chain joins TRBV23-1 and TRBJ2-6, with a tentative D call TRBD2 (5 bases). TRBV23-1 is annotated as an ORF whose role is uncertain. V was trimmed by 4 bases and J by 1 base, leaving 23 bases between them. This CDR3 contains 20 residues.

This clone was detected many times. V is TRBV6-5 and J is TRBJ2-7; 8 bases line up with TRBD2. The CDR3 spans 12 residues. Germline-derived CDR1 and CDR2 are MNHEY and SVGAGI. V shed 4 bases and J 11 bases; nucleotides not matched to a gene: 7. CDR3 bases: TGTGCCAGCAGTTCCCCGGGGGGGGTTAAGTACTTC. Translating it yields CASSSPGGVKYF.

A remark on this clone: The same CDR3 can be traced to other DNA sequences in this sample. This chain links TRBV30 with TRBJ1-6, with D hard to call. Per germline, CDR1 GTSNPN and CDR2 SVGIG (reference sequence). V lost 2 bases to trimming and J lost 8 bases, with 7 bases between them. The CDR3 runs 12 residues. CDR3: CAWSRGDSPLHF. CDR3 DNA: TGTGCCTGGAGTCGCGGGGATTCACCCCTCCACTTT.

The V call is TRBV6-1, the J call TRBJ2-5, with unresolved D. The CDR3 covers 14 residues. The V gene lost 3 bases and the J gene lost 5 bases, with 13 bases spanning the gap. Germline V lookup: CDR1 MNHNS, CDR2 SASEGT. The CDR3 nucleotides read TGTGCCAGCAGTGACGTATTGTATTTCGAGACCCAGTACTTC. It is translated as CASSDVLYFETQYF.

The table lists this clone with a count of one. CDR3 in amino acids: CASGRTSDYEQYF. The CDR3 DNA follows: TGCGCCAGCGGGAGGACTAGCGACTACGAGCAGTACTTC. The chain combines TRBV5-1 with TRBJ2-7; 9 bases map to TRBD2. Trimming took 7 bases from V and 3 from J; bases not matched to a gene: 5. This CDR3 has 13 residues. Germline CDR1 SGHRS, CDR2 YFSETQ.

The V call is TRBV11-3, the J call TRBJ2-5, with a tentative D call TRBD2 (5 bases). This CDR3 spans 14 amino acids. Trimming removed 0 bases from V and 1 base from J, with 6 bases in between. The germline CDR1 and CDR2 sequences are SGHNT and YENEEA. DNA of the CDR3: TGTGCCAGCAGCTTAGATGGAGGCCAAGAGACCCAGTACTTC. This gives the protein CASSLDGGQETQYF.

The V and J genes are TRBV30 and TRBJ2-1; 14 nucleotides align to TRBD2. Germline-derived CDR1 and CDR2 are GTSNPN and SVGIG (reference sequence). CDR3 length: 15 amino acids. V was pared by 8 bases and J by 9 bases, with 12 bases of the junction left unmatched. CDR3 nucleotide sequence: TGTGCCGGGGGGACTAGCGGGAGTTATAGTGGTGAGCAGTTCTTC. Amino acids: CAGGTSGSYSGEQFF.

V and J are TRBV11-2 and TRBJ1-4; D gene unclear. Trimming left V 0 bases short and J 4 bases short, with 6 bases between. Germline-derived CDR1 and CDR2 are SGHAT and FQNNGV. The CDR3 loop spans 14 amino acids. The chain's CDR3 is CASSLDPFNEKLFF. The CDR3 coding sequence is TGTGCCAGCAGCTTAGATCCCTTTAATGAAAAACTGTTTTTT. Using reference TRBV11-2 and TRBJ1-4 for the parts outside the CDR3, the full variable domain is EAGVAQSPRYKIIEKRQSVAFWCNPISGHATLYWYQQILGQGPKLLIQFQNNGVVDDSQLPKDRFSAERLKGVDSTLKIQPAKLEDSAVYLCASSLDPFNEKLFFGSGTQLSVL.

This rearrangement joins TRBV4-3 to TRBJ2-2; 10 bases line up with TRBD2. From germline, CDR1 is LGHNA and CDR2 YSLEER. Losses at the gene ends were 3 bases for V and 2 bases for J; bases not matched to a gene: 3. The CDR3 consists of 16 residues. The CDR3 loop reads CASSQRTSGNTGELFF. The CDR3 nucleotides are TGCGCCAGCAGCCAGAGGACTAGCGGAAACACCGGGGAGCTGTTTTTT.

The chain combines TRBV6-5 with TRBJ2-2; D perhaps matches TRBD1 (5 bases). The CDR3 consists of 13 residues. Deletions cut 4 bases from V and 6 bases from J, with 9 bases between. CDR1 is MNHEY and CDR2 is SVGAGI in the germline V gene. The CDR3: CASSFKGPGELFF. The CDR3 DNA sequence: TGTGCCAGCAGTTTTAAGGGGCCCGGGGAGCTGTTTTTT.

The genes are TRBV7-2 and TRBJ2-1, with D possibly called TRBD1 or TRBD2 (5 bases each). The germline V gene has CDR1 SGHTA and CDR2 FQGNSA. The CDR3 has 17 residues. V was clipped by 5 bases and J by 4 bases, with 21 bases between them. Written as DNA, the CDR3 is TGTGCCAGCAGCATACGGGACGGGGCTTCTAGGTACAATGAGCAGTTCTTC. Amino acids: CASSIRDGASRYNEQFF.

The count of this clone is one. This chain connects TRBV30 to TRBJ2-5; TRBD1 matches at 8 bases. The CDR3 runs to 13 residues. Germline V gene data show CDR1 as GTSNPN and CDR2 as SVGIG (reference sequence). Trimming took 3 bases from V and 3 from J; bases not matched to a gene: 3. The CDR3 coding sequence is TGTGCCTGGAGGGGGACAGGAGAAGAGACCCAGTACTTC. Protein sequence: CAWRGTGEETQYF.

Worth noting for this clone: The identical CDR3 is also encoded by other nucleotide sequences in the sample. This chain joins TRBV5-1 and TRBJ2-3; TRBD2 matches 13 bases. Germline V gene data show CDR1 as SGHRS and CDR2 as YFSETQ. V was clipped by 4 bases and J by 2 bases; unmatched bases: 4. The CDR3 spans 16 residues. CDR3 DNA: TGCGCCAGCAGCCTAACTAGCGGGAGGGCCACAGATACGCAGTATTTT. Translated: CASSLTSGRATDTQYF.

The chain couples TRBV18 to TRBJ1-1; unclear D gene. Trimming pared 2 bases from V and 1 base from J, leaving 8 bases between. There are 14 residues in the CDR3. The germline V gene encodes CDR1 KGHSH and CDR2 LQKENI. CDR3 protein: CASSPKEKNTEAFF. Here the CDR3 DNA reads TGTGCCAGCTCACCAAAGGAAAAGAACACTGAAGCTTTCTTT. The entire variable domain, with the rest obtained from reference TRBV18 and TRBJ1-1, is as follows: NAGVMQNPRHLVRRRGQEARLRCSPMKGHSHVYWYRQLPEEGLKFMVYLQKENIIDESGMPKERFSAEFPKEGPSILRIQQVVRGDSAAYFCASSPKEKNTEAFFGQGTRLTVV.

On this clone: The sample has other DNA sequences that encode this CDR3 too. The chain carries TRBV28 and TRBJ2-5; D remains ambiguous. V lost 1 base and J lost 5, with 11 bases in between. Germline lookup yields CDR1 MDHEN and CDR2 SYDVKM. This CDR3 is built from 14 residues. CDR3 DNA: TGTGCCAGCAGTTTATCTGGAGTCGGCGAGACCCAGTACTTC. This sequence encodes CASSLSGVGETQYF.

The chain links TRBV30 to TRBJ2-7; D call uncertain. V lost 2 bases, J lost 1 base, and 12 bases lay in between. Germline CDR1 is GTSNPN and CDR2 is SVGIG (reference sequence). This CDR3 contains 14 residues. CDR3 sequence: CAWSMARISYEQYF. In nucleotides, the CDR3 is TGTGCCTGGAGTATGGCCAGGATTTCCTACGAGCAGTACTTC.

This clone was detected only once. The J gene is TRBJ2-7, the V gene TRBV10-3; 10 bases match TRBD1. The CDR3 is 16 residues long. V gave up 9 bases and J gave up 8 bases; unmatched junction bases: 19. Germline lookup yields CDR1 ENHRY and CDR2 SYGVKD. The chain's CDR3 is CAMGLDRGGLEGKQYF. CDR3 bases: TGTGCCATGGGACTGGACAGGGGGGGATTAGAAGGGAAGCAGTACTTC.

The CDR3 loop is CASSLPIYGYTF. CDR3 sequence (DNA): TGTGCCAGCTCACTTCCCATCTATGGCTACACCTTC. The chain joins TRBV18 to TRBJ1-2, with D unclear. CDR1 and CDR2 (germline): KGHSH, LQKENI. This CDR3 comprises 12 residues. Trimming cost V 4 bases and J 4 bases, with 7 bases left between them.

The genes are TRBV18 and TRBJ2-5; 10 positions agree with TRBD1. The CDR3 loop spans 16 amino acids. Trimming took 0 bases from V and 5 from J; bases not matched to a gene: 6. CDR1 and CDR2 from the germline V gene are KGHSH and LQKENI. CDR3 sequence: CASSPPGTGEYETQYF. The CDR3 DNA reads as TGTGCCAGCTCACCACCCGGGACAGGGGAGTACGAGACCCAGTACTTC.

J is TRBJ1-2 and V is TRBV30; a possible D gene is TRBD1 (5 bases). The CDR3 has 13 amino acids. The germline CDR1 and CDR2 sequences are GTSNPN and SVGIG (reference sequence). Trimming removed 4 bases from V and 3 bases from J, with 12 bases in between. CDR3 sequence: CAWNKIQDYGYTF. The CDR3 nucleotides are TGTGCCTGGAACAAAATACAGGACTATGGCTACACCTTC.

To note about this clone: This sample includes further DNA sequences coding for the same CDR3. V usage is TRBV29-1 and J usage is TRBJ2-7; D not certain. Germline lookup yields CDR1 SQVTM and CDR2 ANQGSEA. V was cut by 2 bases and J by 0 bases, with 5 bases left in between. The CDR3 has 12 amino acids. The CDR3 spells CSVETSSYEQYF. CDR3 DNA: TGCAGCGTTGAAACCAGCTCCTACGAGCAGTACTTC.